This passage covers 10 T cell receptor beta chains from one sample sequenced in a study of OX40 agonist ivuxolimab in advanced cancers. Generated by immunoSEQ multiplex PCR, the TCRdb table keeps only in-frame clones and is missing some. The table has approximately 60,000 clones, approximately 87% seen once. Sequenced material: CD4+ or CD8+ T cells sorted from blood, taken in a trial of the OX40 agonist ivuxolimab. Receptor source: an adult with an advanced solid tumor such as melanoma, head and neck, liver or kidney cancer.

The rearrangement uses TRBV7-9 and TRBJ2-3, with 8 bases that match TRBD2. The CDR3 loop spans 14 amino acids. Germline trimming cut 4 bases from V and 6 bases from J; bases unmatched to any gene: 6. Germline-derived CDR1 and CDR2 are SEHNR and FQNEAQ (reference sequence). CDR3 coding DNA: TGTGCCAGCAGCTCCACGGGGGGGGTGGATACGCAGTATTTT. Translation: CASSSTGGVDTQYF.

The chain has TRBV6-1 and TRBJ1-1; 7 nucleotides align to TRBD1. The CDR3 contains 14 residues. The germline V gene encodes CDR1 MNHNS and CDR2 SASEGT. Germline trimming cut 11 bases from V and 1 base from J; bases unmatched to any gene: 10. The CDR3 region has the DNA TGTGCCGGAGAGACGGGGACAGCGAACACTGAAGCTTTCTTT. This sequence encodes CAGETGTANTEAFF.

This clone was observed a few times. The V call is TRBV29-1, the J call TRBJ1-2, with a weak D call TRBD1 (5 bases). The V gene's germline CDR1 is SQVTM and CDR2 ANQGSEA. The V end lost 3 bases, the J end lost 4 bases, and 12 bases lay between the germline ends. There are 13 residues in the CDR3. The CDR3 DNA is TGCAGCGTTGAGGAGGACACCTTCTATGGCTACACCTTC. This codes for CSVEEDTFYGYTF.

The J gene is TRBJ2-1, the V gene TRBV27; D ambiguous. Trimming removed 0 bases at V and 5 bases at J, with 5 bases between. Germline CDR1 is MNHEY and CDR2 is SMNVEV (reference sequence). The CDR3 runs to 13 residues. The CDR3 DNA reads as TGTGCCAGCAGTTTATCGCTAAACAATGAGCAGTTCTTC. This gives the protein CASSLSLNNEQFF.

The chain links TRBV5-1 to TRBJ2-2; 11 bases map to TRBD2. With 4 bases clipped from V and 6 bases from J, the junction kept 8 bases outside the gene matches. CDR1 is SGHRS, CDR2 YFSETQ, per germline. The CDR3 runs 16 residues. The CDR3 nucleotides read TGCGCCAGCAGCCTACTAACTAGCGGGAGTTCCGGGGAGCTGTTTTTT. This encodes CASSLLTSGSSGELFF. Using reference TRBV5-1 and TRBJ2-2 for the parts outside the CDR3, the full variable domain is KAGVTQTPRYLIKTRGQQVTLSCSPISGHRSVSWYQQTPGQGLQFLFEYFSETQRNKGNFPGRFSGRQFSNSRSEMNVSTLELGDSALYLCASSLLTSGSSGELFFGEGSRLTVL.

This clone occurred once. The V gene is TRBV6-1, the J gene TRBJ2-7, with 10 bases aligning to TRBD1. CDR3 length: 14 residues. V trimming: 4 bases; J trimming: 4 bases; junction bases outside the gene matches: 4. The germline V gene encodes CDR1 MNHNS and CDR2 SASEGT. The DNA for the CDR3 is TGTGCCAGCAGTGCAAGGACAGGGGGTTACGAGCAGTACTTC. Translated, it gives CASSARTGGYEQYF.

This sequence joins TRBV29-1 and TRBJ1-4; TRBD1 matches 9 bases. J lost 5 bases, V lost 6 bases, and 4 bases had no gene match. This CDR3 region has 13 residues. The V gene's germline CDR1 is SQVTM and CDR2 ANQGSEA. The CDR3 bases are TGCAGCGTGGGGGACAGGGTAAATGAAAAACTGTTTTTT. This codes for CSVGDRVNEKLFF.

This chain connects TRBV30 to TRBJ2-5, with a weak D call TRBD1 (5 bases). The germline CDR1 and CDR2 sequences are GTSNPN and SVGIG (reference sequence). The CDR3 runs 13 residues. Trimming left V 1 base short and J 5 bases short, with 11 bases between. The CDR3 nucleotides are TGTGCCTGGAGTGAGGACCCAGGGGAGACCCAGTACTTC. Its protein product is CAWSEDPGETQYF.

This clone was observed a handful of times. The chain employs TRBV2 and TRBJ2-3; 10 bases map to TRBD2. Germline CDR1 and CDR2: SNHLY and FYNNEI. The CDR3 covers 15 residues. Trimming at V came to 8 bases and at J to 2 bases, leaving 7 bases not matched to a gene. This CDR3 reads CASVASGRVTDTQYF. In DNA form, the CDR3 reads TGTGCCAGCGTCGCTAGCGGGAGAGTCACAGATACGCAGTATTTT.

V usage is TRBV5-6 and J usage is TRBJ2-1, with D possibly matching TRBD1 (6 bases). The CDR3 spans 16 residues. Trimming took 4 bases from V and 4 from J, leaving 18 bases between them. Germline loops: CDR1 SGHDT, CDR2 YYEEEE. DNA for the CDR3: TGTGCCAGCAGCCAAACCGACCGGGACAAATACAATGAGCAGTTCTTC. Amino acids: CASSQTDRDKYNEQFF. The whole variable domain, remainder taken from reference TRBV5-6 and TRBJ2-1, is DAGVTQSPTHLIKTRGQQVTLRCSPKSGHDTVSWYQQALGQGPQFIFQYYEEEERQRGNFPDRFSGHQFPNYSSELNVNALLLGDSALYLCASSQTDRDKYNEQFFGPGTRLTVL.